A single sample gave rise to the 14 T cell receptor beta chains below, sequenced in a study of early T cells in non-severe SARS-CoV-2 infection. TCRdb ran MiXCR on the 5' RACE reads and lists one entry per CDR3 protein. The repertoire consists of over 20,000 distinct CDR3 sequences, with roughly 5.3% occurring once and the leading ten covering approximately 4.3%. Sequenced sample: whole blood. Receptors originate from an adult who was a healthcare worker with PCR-confirmed SARS-CoV-2 infection or an uninfected control (not recorded which).

This clonotype was seen many times. The V and J genes are TRBV11-3 and TRBJ2-5, with D tentatively TRBD1 (5 bases). The CDR3 runs to 13 residues. Germline-derived CDR1 and CDR2 are SGHNT and YENEEA. Between the trimmed V and J ends, which lost 1 base and 4 bases, there was a span of 7 bases. Written as DNA, the CDR3 is TGTGCCAGCAGCTTAGTTACAGGAGAGACCCAGTACTTC. Its translation is CASSLVTGETQYF.

This clonotype has just a few counts. Sequence at one end of the junction differs from germline and may be a read error. The chain recombines TRBV7-7 with TRBJ1-4; D unresolved. Germline V gives CDR1 SSHAT, CDR2 FNYEAQ (reference sequence). The CDR3 totals 15 residues. The CDR3 coding sequence is TGTGCTAGCAGCTTAGGATTTAAGGCTAATGAAAAACTGTTTTTT. Encoded protein: CASSLGFKANEKLFF.

This clonotype was counted ten times or more. The CDR3 here is CASSPPGTGTEAFF. CDR3 DNA sequence: TGTGCCAGCAGCCCTCCCGGAACGGGCACTGAAGCTTTCTTT. The rearrangement joins TRBV7-6 to TRBJ1-1; D call uncertain. V lost 5 bases to trimming and J lost 4 bases, with 14 bases between them. The CDR3 is 14 residues long. From germline, CDR1 is SGHVS and CDR2 FNYEAQ.

CDR3: CASSLRLGTAAGNEQYF. In DNA, the CDR3 is TGTGCCAGCAGCTTAAGACTTGGAACCGCCGCGGGTAACGAGCAGTACTTC. V is TRBV11-2 and J is TRBJ2-7, with TRBD2 as a possible D gene (5 bases). Germline values: CDR1 SGHAT, CDR2 FQNNGV. This CDR3 spans 17 amino acids. Trimming stripped 2 bases from V and 5 bases from J, with 22 bases between. Supplemented by reference TRBV11-2 and TRBJ2-7, the full variable domain reads EAGVAQSPRYKIIEKRQSVAFWCNPISGHATLYWYQQILGQGPKLLIQFQNNGVVDDSQLPKDRFSAERLKGVDSTLKIQPAKLEDSAVYLCASSLRLGTAAGNEQYFGPGTRLTVT.

This clonotype occurred many times. This sequence joins TRBV9 and TRBJ2-2; no clear D gene. This CDR3 is built from 12 residues. Germline V lookup: CDR1 SGDLS, CDR2 YYNGEE. Trimming left V 3 bases short and J 8 bases short, with 8 bases between. The CDR3 sequence: CASSEKTGELFF. The CDR3, as DNA: TGTGCCAGCAGCGAGAAGACAGGGGAGCTGTTTTTT.

This clonotype has ten or more counts. The chain combines TRBV30 with TRBJ1-1; D is undetermined. This CDR3 has 12 residues. V shed 2 bases and J shed 2 bases, with 6 bases lying between them. Looked up from germline, CDR1 is GTSNPN and CDR2 is SVGIG (reference sequence). DNA for the CDR3: TGTGCCTGGAGTAACAGCAACACTGAAGCTTTCTTT. Its protein product is CAWSNSNTEAFF.

This clonotype was counted ten times or more. The chain links TRBV20-1 to TRBJ1-1; D unclear. Trimming cost V 6 bases and J 7 bases, with 9 bases left between them. Germline CDR1 and CDR2: DFQATT and SNEGSKA (reference sequence). The CDR3 sequence is 10 residues long. CDR3 DNA: TGCAGTGCGGAACACGATGAAGCTTTCTTT. This gives the protein CSAEHDEAFF.

In its sample, this clonotype was seen many times. The chain has TRBV4-2 and TRBJ2-2; 10 bases map to TRBD2. The germline CDR1 and CDR2 sequences are LGHNA and YNFKEQ. The CDR3 has 15 amino acids. V lost 6 bases and J lost 7; bases outside the gene matches: 8. CDR3 DNA: TGTGCCAGCAGACCCGAGCGGGGGGGCGGCGGGGAGCTGTTTTTT. This codes for CASRPERGGGGELFF.

This clonotype was observed at least ten times. V usage is TRBV15 and J usage is TRBJ1-3; no firm D call. Germline-derived CDR1 and CDR2 are LNHNV and YYDKDF (reference sequence). V lost 0 bases and J 0 bases, leaving 3 bases between the germline ends. The CDR3 spans 14 residues. Written as DNA, the CDR3 is TGTGCCACCAGCAGAGACATCTCTGGAAACACCATATATTTT. Translated: CATSRDISGNTIYF.

This clonotype was detected many times. The chain recombines TRBV20-1 with TRBJ2-7; 8 nucleotides line up with TRBD2. The ends lost 0 bases at V and 4 bases at J; junction bases unmatched: 5. Germline lookup yields CDR1 DFQATT and CDR2 SNEGSKA (reference sequence). This CDR3 spans 14 amino acids. CDR3 coding DNA: TGCAGTGCTAGAGATTCGGGGGGGATTTACGAGCAGTACTTC. This translates into CSARDSGGIYEQYF.

This clonotype was observed at least ten times. The chain recombines TRBV28 with TRBJ2-1; 12 bases match TRBD2. CDR1 MDHEN and CDR2 SYDVKM come from the germline V gene. Trimming removed 3 bases from V and 10 bases from J; junction bases left unmatched: 1. CDR3 length equals 13 residues. The DNA for the CDR3 is TGTGCCAGCAGTTTGGGGACTAGCGGGGAGCAGTTCTTC. Translation gives CASSLGTSGEQFF.

Many counts were recorded for this clonotype. V and J are TRBV10-2 and TRBJ1-2; D is possibly TRBD1 (5 bases). The CDR3 has 14 amino acids. Germline V gives CDR1 WSHSY, CDR2 SAAADI. Trimming shortened V by 1 base and J by 6 bases, and 12 bases separated the two germline ends. The CDR3 sequence: CASSEWRGRDGYTF. Written as DNA, the CDR3 is TGCGCCAGCAGTGAGTGGAGGGGAAGGGATGGCTACACCTTC.

This clonotype was recorded many times. The CDR3 DNA follows: TGTGCCATCACAGGACGGGTCACAGATACGCAGTATTTT. This sequence encodes CAITGRVTDTQYF. The chain couples TRBV6-1 to TRBJ2-3; tentative D call: TRBD1 (5 bases). Germline assignment: CDR1 MNHNS and CDR2 SASEGT. This CDR3 contains 13 residues. V lost 10 bases, J lost 2 bases, and 13 bases lay in between.

Ten or more counts support this clonotype. This chain joins TRBV7-9 and TRBJ1-1; the match to TRBD1 covers 10 bases. Germline-derived CDR1 and CDR2 are SEHNR and FQNEAQ (reference sequence). Trimming cost V 5 bases and J 2 bases; bases outside gene matches: 5. The CDR3 totals 15 residues. CDR3 residues: CASSLGQGINTEAFF. The CDR3 nucleotides are TGTGCCAGCAGCCTGGGACAGGGGATCAACACTGAAGCTTTCTTT.